Presented here are 32 T cell receptor beta chains from one specimen sequenced in a study of T cell clones after liver transplantation. Data came from immunoSEQ multiplex PCR; TCRdb stores just in-frame clones and leaves some out. Of 95,000 to 130,000 clones in the sample, around nine tenths were seen once. Sequencing used CD4+ T cells from blood, obtained 12 months after liver transplant. All receptors come from a human patient who received a liver transplant. The T cells may come from the graft donor.

This chain connects TRBV7-2 to TRBJ2-5, with D perhaps TRBD2 (5 bases). With 6 bases removed from V and 3 bases from J, the gap between germline ends came to 8 bases. The V gene's germline CDR1 is SGHTA and CDR2 FQGNSA. The CDR3 length is 12 residues. CDR3 region: CASRDGEETQYF. The CDR3 nucleotides are TGTGCCAGCAGGGACGGGGAAGAGACCCAGTACTTC.

The V and J genes are TRBV6-6 and TRBJ2-5; TRBD2 matches 8 bases. This CDR3 is built from 14 residues. The V gene end was trimmed by 5 bases and the J gene end by 2 bases; junction bases not matched to a gene: 4. CDR1 is MNHNY, CDR2 SVGAGI, per germline (reference sequence). CDR3 bases: TGTGCCAGCAGTCCCGGGGGGGGGCAAGAGACCCAGTACTTC. Amino acids: CASSPGGGQETQYF.

The chain has TRBV5-1 and TRBJ2-1; D could derive from TRBD1 or TRBD2 (5 bases each). Per germline, CDR1 SGHRS and CDR2 YFSETQ. The CDR3 length is 12 residues. V was cut by 4 bases and J by 9 bases, with 11 bases left in between. CDR3 loop: CASSLGGREQFF. DNA of the CDR3: TGCGCCAGCAGCCTTGGGGGACGTGAGCAGTTCTTC.

V usage is TRBV28 and J usage is TRBJ2-5, with a weak D call TRBD1 (6 bases). Germline-derived CDR1 and CDR2 are MDHEN and SYDVKM. Trimming left V 6 bases short and J 2 bases short, with 10 bases between. This CDR3 contains 13 residues. The CDR3: CASSPGQQETQYF. As DNA, the CDR3 is TGTGCCAGCAGCCCGGGACAACAAGAGACCCAGTACTTC. The full variable domain, in which reference TRBV28 and TRBJ2-5 provide the parts outside the CDR3, is DVKVTQSSRYLVKRTGEKVFLECVQDMDHENMFWYRQDPGLGLRLIYFSYDVKMKEKGDIPEGYSVSREKKERFSLILESASTNQTSMYLCASSPGQQETQYFGPGTRLLVL.

The chain joins TRBV5-4 to TRBJ1-2; a possible D gene is TRBD1 (5 bases). The CDR3 spans 13 residues. The V gene's germline CDR1 is SGHNT and CDR2 YYREEE (reference sequence). V was shortened by 4 bases and J by 7 bases, with 14 bases between the two germline ends. CDR3 nucleotides: TGTGCCAGCAGCCTCCCAGGGCTTGGTGGCTACACCTTC. It specifies CASSLPGLGGYTF.

This chain uses TRBV5-4 with TRBJ2-7; TRBD1 agrees at 9 bases. This CDR3 region has 14 residues. Unmatched junction bases numbered 5, after V lost 4 bases and J lost 3 bases. Germline lookup yields CDR1 SGHNT and CDR2 YYREEE (reference sequence). The CDR3 coding sequence is TGTGCCAGCAGCCAGGGACAGGGTCGCTACGAGCAGTACTTC. Residues: CASSQGQGRYEQYF.

This chain uses TRBV25-1 with TRBJ2-5, with D possibly being TRBD1 (6 bases). V was pared by 4 bases and J by 9 bases, with 15 bases between. The CDR3 extends over 13 amino acids. CDR1 and CDR2 (germline): MGHDK, SYGVNS. The CDR3 DNA follows: TGTGCCAGCAGTGTCCAGGGGTCTTTGGCCCAGTACTTC. Translated, it gives CASSVQGSLAQYF.

This rearrangement joins TRBV28 to TRBJ2-7; 8 positions agree with TRBD1. V shed 6 bases and J 1 base; nucleotides not matched to a gene: 5. Germline-derived CDR1 and CDR2 are MDHEN and SYDVKM. CDR3 length: 14 residues. The CDR3 loop reads CASSKTGGSYEQYF. CDR3 in DNA: TGTGCCAGCAGCAAAACAGGGGGTTCCTACGAGCAGTACTTC.

V usage is TRBV6-5 and J usage is TRBJ1-1; the match to TRBD1 covers 8 bases. The CDR3 loop spans 13 amino acids. The V and J ends lost 5 bases and 9 bases, in that order; junction bases with no gene match: 8. From germline, CDR1 is MNHEY and CDR2 SVGAGI. The CDR3 DNA reads TGTGCCAGCAGTGTGGACAGGGTCTTGAAAGCTTTCTTT. It yields the protein CASSVDRVLKAFF.

The V call is TRBV5-1, the J call TRBJ2-3; D unclear. CDR1 is SGHRS and CDR2 is YFSETQ in the germline V gene. With 6 bases removed from V and 0 bases from J, the gap between germline ends came to 11 bases. This CDR3 region has 14 residues. The CDR3 protein is CASTQGESTDTQYF. DNA for the CDR3: TGCGCCAGCACCCAAGGAGAGAGCACAGATACGCAGTATTTT.

This sequence joins TRBV5-1 and TRBJ2-2, with 14 bases matching TRBD2. Trimming took 6 bases from V and 1 from J; bases not matched to a gene: 11. The germline V gene has CDR1 SGHRS and CDR2 YFSETQ. This CDR3 is 19 amino acids long. The CDR3 DNA follows: TGCGCCAGCACCCTGAGACTAGCGGGAGGGCCTTGGAACACCGGGGAGCTGTTTTTT. It encodes CASTLRLAGGPWNTGELFF.

The chain uses TRBV7-2 and TRBJ2-5; D possibly corresponds to TRBD2 (6 bases). Trimming shortened V by 4 bases and J by 5 bases, and 20 bases separated the two germline ends. CDR3 size: 16 residues. Germline V gene data show CDR1 as SGHTA and CDR2 as FQGNSA. This chain's CDR3 is CASSSSGHLGRETQYF. The CDR3 coding sequence is TGTGCCAGCAGCTCGTCGGGGCACCTAGGGAGGGAGACCCAGTACTTC.

The chain is built from TRBV9 and TRBJ2-5, with 9 bases that match TRBD1. The V gene end was trimmed by 2 bases and the J gene end by 4 bases; junction bases not matched to a gene: 6. The CDR3 is made up of 15 amino acids. Germline V gene lookup returns CDR1 SGDLS and CDR2 YYNGEE. The CDR3 loop reads CASSVEQGASETQYF. The CDR3 DNA sequence: TGTGCCAGCAGCGTCGAACAGGGGGCTTCAGAGACCCAGTACTTC.

This sequence joins TRBV4-3 and TRBJ2-5, with D perhaps TRBD1 (6 bases). V was cut by 1 base and J by 5 bases, with 14 bases left in between. Per the germline V gene, CDR1 is LGHNA and CDR2 is YSLEER. This CDR3 comprises 15 residues. In DNA form, the CDR3 reads TGCGCCAGCAGCCAAGCCCACAGGGCGCGGGAGACCCAGTACTTC. It encodes CASSQAHRARETQYF.

The chain joins TRBV4-2 to TRBJ2-5; no definite D call. Germline V gene lookup returns CDR1 LGHNA and CDR2 YNFKEQ. V was trimmed by 1 base and J by 5 bases, leaving 11 bases between them. The CDR3 is 14 residues long. CDR3 residues: CASSQAGKAETQYF. CDR3 coding DNA: TGTGCCAGCAGCCAAGCGGGCAAAGCTGAGACCCAGTACTTC.

This clone showed up just once. The CDR3 DNA reads TGTGCCAGCAGCTTAGCCGGACCGGACCCCATCTATGGCTACACCTTC. Translating gives CASSLAGPDPIYGYTF. The chain carries TRBV7-8 and TRBJ1-2; unclear D gene. With 0 bases removed from V and 4 bases from J, the gap between germline ends came to 15 bases. The length of the CDR3 is 16 residues. CDR1 is SGHVS, CDR2 FQNEAQ, per germline.

A word on this clone: The identical CDR3 is also encoded by other nucleotide sequences in the sample. The V and J genes are TRBV15 and TRBJ2-7; no clear D. The V gene lost 0 bases and the J gene lost 3 bases, with 6 bases spanning the gap. CDR1 LNHNV and CDR2 YYDKDF come from the germline V gene (reference sequence). The CDR3 is 13 residues long. CDR3 bases: TGTGCCACCAGCAGAGAGGGCGGCTACGAGCAGTACTTC. Its translation: CATSREGGYEQYF. The entire variable domain, with the rest obtained from reference TRBV15 and TRBJ2-7, is as follows: DAMVIQNPRYQVTQFGKPVTLSCSQTLNHNVMYWYQQKSSQAPKLLFHYYDKDFNNEADTPDNFQSRRPNTSFCFLDIRSPGLGDTAMYLCATSREGGYEQYFGPGTRLTVT.

This clone came up once. The chain links TRBV23-1 to TRBJ2-4, with D possibly being TRBD2 (5 bases). TRBV23-1 is an ORF; its function is uncertain. Trimming left V 0 bases short and J 15 bases short, with 12 bases between. The CDR3 has 12 amino acids. CDR3 nucleotides: TGCGCCAGCAGTCAATCTACAAGGAGGCGGTACTTC. Translation: CASSQSTRRRYF.

J is TRBJ1-5 and V is TRBV18; 8 bases line up with TRBD1. J gave up 0 bases and V 3 bases, and 4 bases lay outside the gene matches. Looked up from germline, CDR1 is KGHSH and CDR2 is LQKENI. The CDR3 sequence is 16 residues long. For the CDR3, the DNA is TGTGCCAGCTCACCCAGGACAGGGATTAGCAATCAGCCCCAGCATTTT. This encodes CASSPRTGISNQPQHF. The full variable domain, completed using reference TRBV18 and TRBJ1-5, is NAGVMQNPRHLVRRRGQEARLRCSPMKGHSHVYWYRQLPEEGLKFMVYLQKENIIDESGMPKERFSAEFPKEGPSILRIQQVVRGDSAAYFCASSPRTGISNQPQHFGDGTRLSIL.

This clone was seen more than once but under ten times. The V call is TRBV19, the J call TRBJ2-6; 7 bases match TRBD2. Trimming removed 7 bases from V and 1 base from J; junction bases left unmatched: 7. Germline V gives CDR1 LNHDA, CDR2 SQIVND (reference sequence). The CDR3 totals 16 residues. The CDR3 sequence: CASNRGVGSGANVLTF. In nucleotides, the CDR3 is TGTGCCAGTAATCGGGGGGTCGGATCTGGGGCCAACGTCCTGACTTTC.

DNA for the CDR3: TGTGCCAGCAGCTTAGAAGAAAACACTGAAGCTTTCTTT. It codes for CASSLEENTEAFF. V usage is TRBV7-9 and J usage is TRBJ1-1; no firm D call. CDR3 length: 13 amino acids. Trimming removed 1 base at V and 2 bases at J, with 5 bases between. Germline-derived CDR1 and CDR2 are SEHNR and FQNEAQ (reference sequence).

A few counts support this clone. CDR3 in DNA: TGTGCCAGCAGTTACACGAGGACAGGGTTCTACACCTTC. Translating gives CASSYTRTGFYTF. The gene calls are TRBV6-6 and TRBJ1-2, with 8 bases that match TRBD1. CDR1 is MNHNY, CDR2 SVGAGI, per germline (reference sequence). V was pared by 2 bases and J by 10 bases, with 6 bases of the junction left unmatched. CDR3 size: 13 residues.

CDR3 sequence: CASSKSLGDGTEAFF. The CDR3 DNA sequence: TGCGCCAGCAGCAAAAGTCTAGGGGATGGTACTGAAGCTTTCTTT. The V and J genes are TRBV5-1 and TRBJ1-1; TRBD1 might be the D (5 bases). Looked up from germline, CDR1 is SGHRS and CDR2 is YFSETQ. Trimming pared 4 bases from V and 5 bases from J, leaving 18 bases between. The CDR3 loop spans 15 amino acids.

V is TRBV19 and J is TRBJ2-1; the D gene could be TRBD1 or TRBD2 (5 bases each). The CDR3 consists of 13 residues. Germline CDR1 reads LNHDA; CDR2 reads SQIVND (reference sequence). V lost 4 bases and J 5 bases, leaving 9 bases between the germline ends. CDR3 in amino acids: CASSTGRHNEQFF. DNA for the CDR3: TGTGCCAGTAGTACGGGACGCCACAATGAGCAGTTCTTC.

The gene calls are TRBV9 and TRBJ1-1, with D perhaps TRBD1 (5 bases). Trimming removed 5 bases from V and 8 bases from J, with 19 bases in between. The CDR3 extends over 14 amino acids. Germline CDR1 SGDLS, CDR2 YYNGEE. The CDR3 DNA reads as TGTGCCAGCAGTGGAGGGATCCCAGGACAAGAAGCTTTCTTT. It codes for CASSGGIPGQEAFF.

The chain uses TRBV15 and TRBJ2-5, with TRBD2 matching 8 bases. This CDR3 contains 17 residues. Germline values: CDR1 LNHNV, CDR2 YYDKDF (reference sequence). Unmatched junction bases numbered 8, after V lost 1 base and J lost 1 base. CDR3 sequence reads: CATSRVVTSGAQETQYF. The CDR3 DNA follows: TGTGCCACCAGCAGAGTTGTAACTAGCGGAGCCCAAGAGACCCAGTACTTC. The whole variable domain, filled in from reference TRBV15 and TRBJ2-5, reads DAMVIQNPRYQVTQFGKPVTLSCSQTLNHNVMYWYQQKSSQAPKLLFHYYDKDFNNEADTPDNFQSRRPNTSFCFLDIRSPGLGDTAMYLCATSRVVTSGAQETQYFGPGTRLLVL.

The gene calls are TRBV7-2 and TRBJ1-4; 7 nucleotides match TRBD1. V shed 4 bases, J shed 8 bases, and the junction held 10 bases outside the gene matches. Germline V gives CDR1 SGHTA, CDR2 FQGNSA. This CDR3 has 15 amino acids. For the CDR3, the DNA is TGTGCCAGCAGCTCGGGAAGAGGGGGCCGGGAAAAACTGTTTTTT. It is translated as CASSSGRGGREKLFF. Complete variable domain (other parts from reference TRBV7-2 and TRBJ1-4): GAGVSQSPSNKVTEKGKDVELRCDPISGHTALYWYRQSLGQGLEFLIYFQGNSAPDKSGLPSDRFSAERTGGSVSTLTIQRTQQEDSAVYLCASSSGRGGREKLFFGSGTQLSVL.

The chain is built from TRBV29-1 and TRBJ2-5; D is unclear. The V gene's germline CDR1 is SQVTM and CDR2 ANQGSEA. This CDR3 contains 15 residues. V dropped 6 bases and J dropped 5 bases, with 22 bases sitting between them. In DNA, the CDR3 is TGCAGCGTCAATCCCCCGGACCGATCGGCTGAGACCCAGTACTTC. Its protein product is CSVNPPDRSAETQYF.

This clone was seen only once. J is TRBJ2-1 and V is TRBV6-1; D might be TRBD2 (6 bases). The ends were cut back, 6 bases at V and 7 bases at J, with 19 bases in the middle. The CDR3 is made up of 15 amino acids. Per germline, CDR1 MNHNS and CDR2 SASEGT. The CDR3 region is CASRPRDSRRNEQFF. The CDR3 DNA reads as TGTGCCAGCAGGCCCCGGGACTCGAGACGGAATGAGCAGTTCTTC.

For this clone: The junction departs from the called germline gene at one end, perhaps through a read error. The chain recombines TRBV7-7 with TRBJ2-1; D remains ambiguous. The CDR3 is 13 amino acids. Germline V CDR1 and CDR2: SSHAT, FNYEAQ (reference sequence). The CDR3 is CASSSSTAGEQFF. Here the CDR3 DNA reads TGTGCTAGCAGCTCTAGTACCGCTGGTGAGCAGTTCTTC.

The chain joins TRBV2 to TRBJ1-3; D not resolved. Looked up from germline, CDR1 is SNHLY and CDR2 is FYNNEI. This CDR3 contains 12 residues. Trimming stripped 2 bases from V and 1 base from J, with 0 bases between. The CDR3 is CASSESGNTIYF. Written as DNA, the CDR3 is TGTGCCAGCAGTGAATCTGGAAACACCATATATTTT.

The chain links TRBV27 to TRBJ1-4, with D perhaps matching TRBD1 (6 bases). Trimming pared 2 bases from V and 1 base from J, leaving 8 bases between. The CDR3 extends over 15 amino acids. Germline CDR1 MNHEY, CDR2 SMNVEV (reference sequence). Written as DNA, the CDR3 is TGTGCCAGCAGTTTAACAGGGCTAACTAATGAAAAACTGTTTTTT. Its translation: CASSLTGLTNEKLFF.